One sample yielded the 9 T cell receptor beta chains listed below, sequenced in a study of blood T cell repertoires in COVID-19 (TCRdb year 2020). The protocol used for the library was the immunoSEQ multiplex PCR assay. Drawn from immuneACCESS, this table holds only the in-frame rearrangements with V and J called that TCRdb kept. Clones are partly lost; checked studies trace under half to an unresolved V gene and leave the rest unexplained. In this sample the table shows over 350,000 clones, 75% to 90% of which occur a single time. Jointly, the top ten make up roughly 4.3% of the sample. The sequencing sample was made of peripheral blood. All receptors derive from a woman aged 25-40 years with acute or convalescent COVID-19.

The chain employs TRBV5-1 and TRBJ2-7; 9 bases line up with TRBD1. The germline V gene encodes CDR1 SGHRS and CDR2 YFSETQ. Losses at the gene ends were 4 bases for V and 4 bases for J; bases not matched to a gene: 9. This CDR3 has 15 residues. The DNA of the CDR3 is TGCGCCAGCAGCCAGATACGGACAGGGGTTTACGAGCAGTACTTC. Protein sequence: CASSQIRTGVYEQYF. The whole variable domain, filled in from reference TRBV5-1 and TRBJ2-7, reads KAGVTQTPRYLIKTRGQQVTLSCSPISGHRSVSWYQQTPGQGLQFLFEYFSETQRNKGNFPGRFSGRQFSNSRSEMNVSTLELGDSALYLCASSQIRTGVYEQYFGPGTRLTVT.

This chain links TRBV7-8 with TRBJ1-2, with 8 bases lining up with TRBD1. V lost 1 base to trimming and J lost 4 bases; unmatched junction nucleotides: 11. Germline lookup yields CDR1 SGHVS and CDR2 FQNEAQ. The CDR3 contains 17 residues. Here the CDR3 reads CASSLDGAGGLPYGYTF. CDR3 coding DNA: TGTGCCAGCAGCTTAGATGGTGCAGGGGGCCTTCCCTATGGCTACACCTTC. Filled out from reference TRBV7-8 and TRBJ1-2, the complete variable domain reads GAGVSQSPRYKVAKRGQDVALRCDPISGHVSLFWYQQALGQGPEFLTYFQNEAQLDKSGLPSDRFFAERPEGSVSTLKIQRTQQEDSAVYLCASSLDGAGGLPYGYTFGSGTRLTVV.

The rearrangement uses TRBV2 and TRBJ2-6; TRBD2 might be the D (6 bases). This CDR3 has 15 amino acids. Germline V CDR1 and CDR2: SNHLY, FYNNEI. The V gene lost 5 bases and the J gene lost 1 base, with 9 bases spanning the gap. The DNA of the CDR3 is TGTGCCAGCAGTAATGGAGGGTCTGGGGCCAACGTCCTGACTTTC. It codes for CASSNGGSGANVLTF. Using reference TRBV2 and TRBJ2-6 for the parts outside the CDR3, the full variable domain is EPEVTQTPSHQVTQMGQEVILRCVPISNHLYFYWYRQILGQKVEFLVSFYNNEISEKSEIFDDQFSVERPDGSNFTLKIRSTKLEDSAMYFCASSNGGSGANVLTFGAGSRLTVL.

Written as DNA, the CDR3 is TGCGCCAGCAGCCAAGAAGACAGGCAAGGAAACACCATATATTTT. The encoded protein is CASSQEDRQGNTIYF. V gene TRBV4-1 combines with J gene TRBJ1-3, with D possibly TRBD1 on 6 matching bases. CDR1 MGHRA and CDR2 YSYEKL come from the germline V gene. Trimming shortened V by 0 bases and J by 4 bases, and 10 bases separated the two germline ends. This CDR3 is built from 15 residues.

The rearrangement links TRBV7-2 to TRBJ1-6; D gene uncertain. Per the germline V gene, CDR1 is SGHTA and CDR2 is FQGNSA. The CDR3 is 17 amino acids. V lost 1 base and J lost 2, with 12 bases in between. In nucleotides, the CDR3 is TGTGCCAGCAGCTTAGTTCCAGGTCACACCTATAATTCACCCCTCCACTTT. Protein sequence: CASSLVPGHTYNSPLHF.

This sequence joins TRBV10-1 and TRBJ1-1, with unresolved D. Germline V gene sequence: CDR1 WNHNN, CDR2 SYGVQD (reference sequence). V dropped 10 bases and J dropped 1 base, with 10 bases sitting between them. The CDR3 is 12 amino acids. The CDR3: CAILHRNTEAFF. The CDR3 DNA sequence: TGCGCCATCCTACACAGGAACACTGAAGCTTTCTTT.

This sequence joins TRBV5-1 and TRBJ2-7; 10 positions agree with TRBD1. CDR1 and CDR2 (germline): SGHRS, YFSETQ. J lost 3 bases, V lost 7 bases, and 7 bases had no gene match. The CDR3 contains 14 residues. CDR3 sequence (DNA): TGCGCCAGCGGGACAGGGGATGGGAACTACGAGCAGTACTTC. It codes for CASGTGDGNYEQYF.

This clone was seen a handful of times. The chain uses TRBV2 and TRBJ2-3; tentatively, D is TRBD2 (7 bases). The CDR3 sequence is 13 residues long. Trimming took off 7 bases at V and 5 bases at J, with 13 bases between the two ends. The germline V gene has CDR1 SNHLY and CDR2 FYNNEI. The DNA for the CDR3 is TGTGCCAGCAACCCGGGGGGCCGAGATACGCAGTATTTT. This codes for CASNPGGRDTQYF.

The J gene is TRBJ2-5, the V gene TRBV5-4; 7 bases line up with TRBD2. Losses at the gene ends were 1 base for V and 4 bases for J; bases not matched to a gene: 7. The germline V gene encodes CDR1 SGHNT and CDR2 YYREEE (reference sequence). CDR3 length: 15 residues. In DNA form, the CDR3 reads TGTGCCAGCAGCTTGTCCGGGACTACGTCAGAGACCCAGTACTTC. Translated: CASSLSGTTSETQYF.